This T cell receptor beta chain derives from a study of T cells in Graves' hyperthyroidism and ophthalmopathy. This clonotype was counted many times. TCR beta CDR3 regions were amplified from RNA. The TCR CDR3 first-round RT-PCR relied on the HTBI primer set. TCRdb re-derived calls from the multiplex PCR reads in MiXCR, one entry per CDR3 protein. The sample shows 150,000 or so distinct CDR3 sequences, 9.4% of them seen only once. This TCR was sampled from a woman under 30 with Graves' hyperthyroidism that later progressed to Graves' ophthalmopathy. The sequenced material came from blood.

CDR3 residues: CASSYTGTNSNQPQHF. The CDR3 region has the DNA TGTGCCAGCAGCTATACCGGGACAAATAGCAATCAGCCCCAGCATTTT. The chain has TRBV7-2 and TRBJ1-5, with a possible D match to TRBD1 (6 bases). Per the germline V gene, CDR1 is SGHTA and CDR2 is FQGNSA. The CDR3 has 16 amino acids. V lost 4 bases and J 0 bases, leaving 13 bases between the germline ends.